The 21 T cell receptor beta chains below come from one sample, sequenced in a study of Ad26.COV2.S vaccination and SARS-CoV-2 variants. The protocol was immunoSEQ multiplex PCR, while the TCRdb copy is restricted to in-frame clones and leaves out a portion. In the table there are hundreds of thousands of clones, over 75% of which are singletons. Treatment of the sample: around 19 received Ad26.COV2.S at low or high dose, single or two shots; several received placebo; per-sample allocation not given. Material that was analyzed had been drawn on day 63 after the first vaccine or placebo injection. The sequenced sample was peripheral blood, obtained in a trial of Ad26.COV2.S vaccine versus placebo. The receptors stem from a person between 18 and 65 years old who received the Ad26.COV2.S COVID-19 vaccine or a placebo.

The V call is TRBV7-3, the J call TRBJ2-1; D perhaps matches TRBD2 (6 bases). CDR1 is SGHTA and CDR2 is FQGTGA in the germline V gene. This CDR3 is built from 16 residues. Trimming removed 1 base at V and 0 bases at J, with 10 bases between. As DNA, the CDR3 is TGTGCCAGCAGCTTAATTCCCGGGGGCTCCTACAATGAGCAGTTCTTC. It is translated as CASSLIPGGSYNEQFF.

The V and J genes are TRBV24-1 and TRBJ1-1; D may be TRBD1 (5 bases). This CDR3 has 13 amino acids. The germline V and J ends were trimmed by 4 bases and 1 base, with 6 bases remaining between them. Germline V gene sequence: CDR1 KGHDR, CDR2 SFDVKD. The chain's CDR3 is CATSDRANTEAFF. The DNA for the CDR3 is TGTGCCACCAGTGACAGGGCGAACACTGAAGCTTTCTTT.

J is TRBJ2-1 and V is TRBV9, with D tentatively TRBD2 (6 bases). Germline V gene sequence: CDR1 SGDLS, CDR2 YYNGEE. V lost 4 bases and J lost 0, with 14 bases in between. The CDR3 is 16 amino acids. This chain's CDR3 is CASSLEGLRSYNEQFF. The DNA of the CDR3 is TGTGCCAGCAGCCTGGAGGGACTCCGCTCCTACAATGAGCAGTTCTTC. Combining the CDR3 with reference TRBV9 and TRBJ2-1 gives the whole variable domain DSGVTQTPKHLITATGQRVTLRCSPRSGDLSVYWYQQSLDQGLQFLIQYYNGEERAKGNILERFSAQQFPDLHSELNLSSLELGDSALYFCASSLEGLRSYNEQFFGPGTRLTVL.

The chain is built from TRBV9 and TRBJ1-3; D remains ambiguous. Germline V gives CDR1 SGDLS, CDR2 YYNGEE. Trimming stripped 4 bases from V and 0 bases from J, with 11 bases between. The CDR3 is 15 residues long. CDR3 amino acids: CASSPGVSSGNTIYF. DNA of the CDR3: TGTGCCAGCAGCCCCGGAGTCAGCTCTGGAAACACCATATATTTT. The entire variable domain, with the rest obtained from reference TRBV9 and TRBJ1-3, is as follows: DSGVTQTPKHLITATGQRVTLRCSPRSGDLSVYWYQQSLDQGLQFLIQYYNGEERAKGNILERFSAQQFPDLHSELNLSSLELGDSALYFCASSPGVSSGNTIYFGEGSWLTVV.

CDR3 coding DNA: TGCGCCAGCAGCCAGGGAGGGATCGGGGCTAACTATGGCTACACCTTC. Translated: CASSQGGIGANYGYTF. The gene calls are TRBV4-1 and TRBJ1-2; no clear D. The CDR3 runs to 16 residues. The germline gives CDR1 MGHRA, CDR2 YSYEKL. The germline V and J ends were trimmed by 3 bases and 0 bases, with 14 bases remaining between them.

The genes are TRBV7-8 and TRBJ1-5; D gene uncertain. The germline V gene encodes CDR1 SGHVS and CDR2 FQNEAQ. The CDR3 contains 13 residues. V was pared by 4 bases and J by 6 bases, with 10 bases between. The CDR3 protein is CASSSHLGQPQHF. The CDR3, as DNA: TGTGCCAGCAGCTCCCATCTCGGTCAGCCCCAGCATTTT.

This chain links TRBV30 with TRBJ1-5, with a tentative D call TRBD1 (6 bases). CDR1 is GTSNPN and CDR2 is SVGIG in the germline V gene (reference sequence). The ends were cut back, 3 bases at V and 3 bases at J, with 15 bases in the middle. This CDR3 is 15 amino acids long. The CDR3 sequence is CAWRLNGDTNQPQHF. The CDR3 coding sequence is TGTGCCTGGAGACTCAACGGGGACACCAATCAGCCCCAGCATTTT.

The CDR3 sequence: CASSSGYEQFF. CDR3 DNA: TGTGCCAGCAGCTCAGGTTATGAGCAGTTCTTC. This rearrangement joins TRBV7-2 to TRBJ2-1; D unclear. Between the trimmed V and J ends, which lost 4 bases and 8 bases, there was a span of 6 bases. This CDR3 has 11 residues. CDR1 and CDR2 (germline): SGHTA, FQGNSA. Complete variable domain (other parts from reference TRBV7-2 and TRBJ2-1): GAGVSQSPSNKVTEKGKDVELRCDPISGHTALYWYRQSLGQGLEFLIYFQGNSAPDKSGLPSDRFSAERTGGSVSTLTIQRTQQEDSAVYLCASSSGYEQFFGPGTRLTVL.

The CDR3 DNA reads TGCGCCAGCAGCCCCCGGACAGGGGGCGACGGTGGCACTGAAGCTTTCTTT. This gives the protein CASSPRTGGDGGTEAFF. This chain connects TRBV5-1 to TRBJ1-1; 11 bases align to TRBD1. The CDR3 covers 17 residues. The V segment lost 4 bases and the J segment 4 bases; nucleotides outside the gene matches: 12. Germline V CDR1 and CDR2: SGHRS, YFSETQ.

DNA for the CDR3: TGTGCCAGCAGCCCTACAGGGGTTGCCGGCTACACCTTC. Translation gives CASSPTGVAGYTF. V gene TRBV7-3 combines with J gene TRBJ1-2; TRBD1 agrees at 7 bases. The J segment lost 8 bases and the V segment lost 5 bases, leaving 8 bases of the junction unmatched. The CDR3 totals 13 residues. Germline V gene lookup returns CDR1 SGHTA and CDR2 FQGTGA.

The chain has TRBV6-1 and TRBJ2-1; 8 bases agree with TRBD1. CDR3 length: 19 residues. From germline, CDR1 is MNHNS and CDR2 SASEGT. V was pared by 2 bases and J by 0 bases, with 12 bases of the junction left unmatched. In DNA, the CDR3 is TGTGCCAGCAGTGAAACGGAGGACAGGGCTTTCAGCTCCTACAATGAGCAGTTCTTC. Its protein is CASSETEDRAFSSYNEQFF.

The rearrangement links TRBV14 to TRBJ2-1; TRBD2 matches 8 bases. J gave up 10 bases and V 6 bases, and 14 bases lay outside the gene matches. Germline CDR1 is SGHDN and CDR2 is FVKESK. This CDR3 is built from 15 residues. The CDR3 is CASSPQRGPRKEQFF. The CDR3 region has the DNA TGTGCCAGCAGTCCCCAGCGGGGGCCACGAAAGGAGCAGTTCTTC.

The chain combines TRBV30 with TRBJ1-4; no definite D call. Per the germline V gene, CDR1 is GTSNPN and CDR2 is SVGIG (reference sequence). This CDR3 has 12 residues. Trimming left V 2 bases short and J 4 bases short, with 5 bases between. The CDR3 protein is CAWSLSNEKLFF. CDR3 DNA: TGTGCCTGGAGTTTGAGTAATGAAAAACTGTTTTTT.

The chain is built from TRBV6-5 and TRBJ2-4, with TRBD2 as a possible D gene (5 bases). From germline, CDR1 is MNHEY and CDR2 SVGAGI. The CDR3 contains 11 residues. V dropped 7 bases and J dropped 5 bases, with 6 bases sitting between them. DNA of the CDR3: TGTGCCAGCATGAGGGAAAACATTCAGTACTTC. It is translated as CASMRENIQYF.

J is TRBJ2-1 and V is TRBV30, with 8 bases lining up with TRBD2. This CDR3 is 11 amino acids long. CDR1 and CDR2 from the germline V gene are GTSNPN and SVGIG (reference sequence). After removal of 1 base from V and 13 bases from J, the junction contained 3 bases not matched to a gene. The chain's CDR3 is CAWSDGLAQFF. CDR3 nucleotide sequence: TGTGCCTGGAGTGATGGACTAGCACAGTTCTTC.

The genes are TRBV11-2 and TRBJ1-6, with D possibly TRBD1 on 6 matching bases. CDR1 SGHAT and CDR2 FQNNGV come from the germline V gene. V dropped 0 bases and J dropped 5 bases, with 11 bases sitting between them. The CDR3 consists of 16 residues. In DNA, the CDR3 is TGTGCCAGCAGCTTAGACCGAACAGGGAATAATTCACCCCTCCACTTT. This codes for CASSLDRTGNNSPLHF.

This chain connects TRBV7-9 to TRBJ1-2; D perhaps matches TRBD1 (5 bases). CDR1 and CDR2 from the germline V gene are SEHNR and FQNEAQ (reference sequence). V lost 8 bases to trimming and J lost 7 bases, with 17 bases between them. The CDR3 length is 13 residues. The CDR3 DNA reads TGTGCCAGCCAAAGCCTAGTTCAGGGTGGCTACACCTTC. The encoded protein is CASQSLVQGGYTF.

The chain joins TRBV11-2 to TRBJ2-3, with 10 bases aligning to TRBD2. Trimming cost V 5 bases and J 3 bases; bases outside gene matches: 8. The CDR3 totals 16 residues. CDR1 is SGHAT, CDR2 FQNNGV, per germline. For the CDR3, the DNA is TGTGCCAGCAGCCCGGGGGCTAGCGGGAGTACAGATACGCAGTATTTT. It is translated as CASSPGASGSTDTQYF.

The rearrangement joins TRBV4-3 to TRBJ1-2; the D gene is possibly TRBD1 (5 bases). The germline gives CDR1 LGHNA, CDR2 YSLEER. The CDR3 has 15 amino acids. Trimming shortened V by 1 base and J by 9 bases, and 18 bases separated the two germline ends. For the CDR3, the DNA is TGCGCCAGCAGCCAAGCGGTAAGACAGCGGCAGAGCTACACCTTC. It encodes CASSQAVRQRQSYTF.

The rearrangement links TRBV5-4 to TRBJ1-2; no firm D call. The CDR3 sequence is 12 residues long. Per the germline V gene, CDR1 is SGHNT and CDR2 is YYREEE (reference sequence). V was clipped by 2 bases and J by 6 bases, with 8 bases between them. CDR3 sequence (DNA): TGTGCCAGCAGCTTAGGACTAAATGGCTACACCTTC. Translation: CASSLGLNGYTF.

J is TRBJ1-1 and V is TRBV2; 10 bases are shared with TRBD1. V gave up 0 bases and J gave up 3 bases; unmatched junction bases: 4. This CDR3 has 16 amino acids. Germline CDR1 reads SNHLY; CDR2 reads FYNNEI. The CDR3 region has the DNA TGTGCCAGCAGTGAAGCCGGGACAGGGGCGGACACTGAAGCTTTCTTT. Its translation: CASSEAGTGADTEAFF.